Following are 32 T cell receptor beta chains from one sample sequenced in a study of CD8+CD57+ T cells in acquired aplastic anemia. Before being chosen for sequencing, patients had shown CD8+CD57+ cell expansion by flow cytometry. TCR beta VDJ and CDR3 were profiled, and genomic DNA was the template. TCRdb reprocessed the reads via MiXCR and lists one record per CDR3 protein. Among roughly 250,000 distinct CDR3 sequences listed, 82% were seen once. The source material was sorted CD4+, CD8+, or CD8+CD57+ T cells (not recorded which) from PBMCs. The receptors here all came from a human donor with aplastic anemia.

The J gene is TRBJ1-1, the V gene TRBV20-1, with D maybe TRBD1 (6 bases). The CDR3 loop spans 14 amino acids. V lost 5 bases and J 2 bases, leaving 15 bases between the germline ends. Germline V CDR1 and CDR2: DFQATT, SNEGSKA (reference sequence). The CDR3 sequence is CSASTGQENTEAFF. DNA for the CDR3: TGCAGTGCTTCCACGGGACAAGAAAACACTGAAGCTTTCTTT.

The chain is built from TRBV7-8 and TRBJ2-7, with D possibly matching TRBD2 (6 bases). There are 18 residues in the CDR3. The germline V and J ends were trimmed by 0 bases and 10 bases, with 28 bases remaining between them. Germline V gives CDR1 SGHVS, CDR2 FQNEAQ. The CDR3 bases are TGTGCCAGCAGCTTAGCGGGAGGTGGCGATACGCATTATTTTGACCAGTACGTC. Its protein product is CASSLAGGGDTHYFDQYV.

A word on this clonotype: Lacking the conserved final phenylalanine or tryptophan, this CDR3 likely reflects a read error. The chain employs TRBV2 and TRBJ2-3; 7 nucleotides align to TRBD1. Germline V gene lookup returns CDR1 SNHLY and CDR2 FYNNEI. The CDR3 runs 13 residues. Germline trimming cut 5 bases from V and 11 bases from J; bases unmatched to any gene: 10. CDR3 sequence (DNA): TGTGCCAGCAGTAACGGGGACAGAGGCATGCAGTATACG. Translated: CASSNGDRGMQYT.

Comment on this clonotype: A read error is likely, as this CDR3 ends without the conserved phenylalanine or tryptophan. The DNA is left out, because the CDR3 cannot be placed on it with certainty; the CDR3 is given as TCRdb lists it. The chain recombines TRBV9 with TRBJ2-3; TRBD1 is taken as the D call from the table, unchecked against the DNA. CDR1 and CDR2 (germline): SGDLS, YYNGEE. The CDR3 spans 13 amino acids, including both terminal residues. CDR3 protein: CASSEGGSRNQPL.

This clonotype has just a few counts. The V gene is TRBV7-8, the J gene TRBJ1-1; D is unclear. This CDR3 spans 13 amino acids. The germline gives CDR1 SGHVS, CDR2 FQNEAQ. V was pared by 5 bases and J by 0 bases, with 7 bases between. The CDR3 nucleotides read TGTGCCAGCAGCCCACAGATGAACACTGAAGCTTTCTTT. Amino acid sequence: CASSPQMNTEAFF.

This rearrangement joins TRBV5-1 to TRBJ2-7; weak D call: TRBD1 (6 bases). The CDR3 sequence is 14 residues long. Trimming cost V 7 bases and J 2 bases, with 16 bases left between them. Germline assignment: CDR1 SGHRS and CDR2 YFSETQ. The CDR3 bases are TGCGCCAGCGGGAGTCTCAGGGGTGCCTACGAGCAGTACTTC. Translated: CASGSLRGAYEQYF.

Notes on this clonotype: Since no conserved phenylalanine or tryptophan closes the CDR3, a read error is the likely cause. The V gene is TRBV7-3, the J gene TRBJ1-5; the D is unclear. Trimming removed 1 base at V and 11 bases at J, with 9 bases between. CDR1 is SGHTA and CDR2 is FQGTGA in the germline V gene. The CDR3 loop spans 12 amino acids. The CDR3 loop is CASSLSNHTQHS. The CDR3 DNA reads as TGTGCCAGCAGCTTAAGCAATCATACCCAGCATTCT.

The chain combines TRBV5-6 with TRBJ1-2; D not certain. Trimming pared 0 bases from V and 5 bases from J, leaving 14 bases between. Germline CDR1 is SGHDT and CDR2 is YYEEEE. The CDR3 has 15 residues. The CDR3, as DNA: TGTGCCAGCAGCTTGGGGGTTGGGGTATTTTATGGCTACACCTTC. It codes for CASSLGVGVFYGYTF.

This chain links TRBV7-2 with TRBJ1-2, with TRBD1 as a possible D gene (5 bases). Germline V gene data show CDR1 as SGHTA and CDR2 as FQGNSA. This CDR3 has 13 amino acids. The V end lost 3 bases, the J end lost 8 bases, and 13 bases lay between the germline ends. CDR3 DNA: TGTGCCAGCAGCTTGGCGGGGGATCGCGGCTACACCTTC. Translation gives CASSLAGDRGYTF.

The gene calls are TRBV7-6 and TRBJ1-3, with D possibly TRBD1 on 5 matching bases. V lost 5 bases and J 2 bases, leaving 19 bases between the germline ends. The CDR3 runs 17 residues. Germline V gives CDR1 SGHVS, CDR2 FNYEAQ. The CDR3 region is CASSLTQGALPGNTIYF. CDR3 coding DNA: TGTGCCAGCAGCCTAACCCAGGGAGCTCTCCCTGGAAACACCATATATTTT.

In nucleotides, the CDR3 is TGTGCCAGCAGCGGGGCGGTGGGGCCCGATACGCAGTATTTT. Amino acids: CASSGAVGPDTQYF. V gene TRBV9 combines with J gene TRBJ2-3; D perhaps matches TRBD1 (5 bases). Germline CDR1 SGDLS, CDR2 YYNGEE. The CDR3 loop spans 14 amino acids. V was clipped by 3 bases and J by 6 bases, with 14 bases between them.

The chain employs TRBV6-1 and TRBJ2-2; weak D call: TRBD1 (7 bases). This CDR3 contains 16 residues. Germline V gives CDR1 MNHNS, CDR2 SASEGT. The V gene lost 6 bases and the J gene lost 11 bases, with 25 bases spanning the gap. This CDR3 reads CASSQGGGNGQDELFF. CDR3 coding DNA: TGTGCCAGCAGCCAGGGGGGCGGAAACGGTCAGGATGAGCTGTTTTTT.

The chain uses TRBV7-2 and TRBJ1-2; a possible D gene is TRBD1 (6 bases). The CDR3 extends over 16 amino acids. V lost 3 bases to trimming and J lost 9 bases, with 23 bases between them. Germline values: CDR1 SGHTA, CDR2 FQGNSA. This CDR3 is CASSLAGDAVVYCYTF. CDR3 nucleotide sequence: TGTGCCAGCAGCTTGGCAGGGGACGCCGTCGTATATTGCTACACCTTC. Variable domain in full (rest from reference TRBV7-2 and TRBJ1-2): GAGVSQSPSNKVTEKGKDVELRCDPISGHTALYWYRQSLGQGLEFLIYFQGNSAPDKSGLPSDRFSAERTGGSVSTLTIQRTQQEDSAVYLCASSLAGDAVVYCYTFGSGTRLTVV.

The rearrangement links TRBV5-5 to TRBJ2-3, with D hard to call. CDR3 length: 13 amino acids. Per the germline V gene, CDR1 is SGHKS and CDR2 is YYEKEE (reference sequence). V lost 4 bases and J 4 bases, leaving 10 bases between the germline ends. In nucleotides, the CDR3 is TGTGCCAGCAGCGTGGAGAGACCAGATACGCAGTATTTT. Its translation: CASSVERPDTQYF. The variable domain in full, with the rest retrieved from reference TRBV5-5 and TRBJ2-3, is DAGVTQSPTHLIKTRGQQVTLRCSPISGHKSVSWYQQVLGQGPQFIFQYYEKEERGRGNFPDRFSARQFPNYSSELNVNALLLGDSALYLCASSVERPDTQYFGPGTRLTVL.

V gene TRBV5-4 combines with J gene TRBJ2-6, with TRBD2 identical over 9 bases. CDR3 length: 16 amino acids. The J segment lost 4 bases and the V segment lost 2 bases, leaving 4 bases of the junction unmatched. CDR1 is SGHNT, CDR2 YYREEE, per germline (reference sequence). The CDR3 DNA reads as TGTGCCAGCAGCTTTGGGACTAGCTACGGGGCCAACGTCCTGACTTTC. Its translation: CASSFGTSYGANVLTF.

This sequence joins TRBV7-9 and TRBJ2-1, with 9 bases aligning to TRBD2. Germline V gene data show CDR1 as SEHNR and CDR2 as FQNEAQ (reference sequence). CDR3 length: 16 residues. J lost 12 bases, V lost 5 bases, and 17 bases had no gene match. In nucleotides, the CDR3 is TGTGCCAGCAGCCGTGGGACTAGCAAGGGGTCGGATACGCAGTTCTTC. It codes for CASSRGTSKGSDTQFF.

Details on this clonotype: The junction departs from germline at one end; a sequencing error may be responsible. The CDR3 loop is CASSLGGQGSGGYTF. In nucleotides, the CDR3 is TGCGCCAGCAGCTTAGGTGGGCAGGGTAGTGGCGGCTACACCTTC. The chain has TRBV7-8 and TRBJ1-2; possibly TRBD1 for D (5 bases). Looked up from germline, CDR1 is SGHVS and CDR2 is FQNEAQ. This CDR3 contains 15 residues. The entire variable domain, with the rest obtained from reference TRBV7-8 and TRBJ1-2, is as follows: GAGVSQSPRYKVAKRGQDVALRCDPISGHVSLFWYQQALGQGPEFLTYFQNEAQLDKSGLPSDRFFAERPEGSVSTLKIQRTQQEDSAVYLCASSLGGQGSGGYTFGSGTRLTVV.

V and J are TRBV7-8 and TRBJ1-6; D uncertain. The germline gives CDR1 SGHVS, CDR2 FQNEAQ. V lost 3 bases and J lost 9, with 15 bases in between. The CDR3 is made up of 15 amino acids. CDR3 amino acids: CASSFHPDMSSPLHF. As DNA, the CDR3 is TGTGCCAGCAGCTTTCATCCAGACATGAGTTCACCCCTCCACTTT.

This clonotype was recorded once. The genes are TRBV12-3 or TRBV12-4 and TRBJ2-7; tentatively, D is TRBD1 (6 bases). Trimming cost V 6 bases and J 4 bases, with 16 bases left between them. The CDR3 sequence is 14 residues long. In DNA, the CDR3 is TGTGCCAGCAGCGCCGGGACACCCACTTACGAGCAGTACTTC. This translates into CASSAGTPTYEQYF.

Worth noting for this clonotype: The conserved closing phenylalanine or tryptophan is absent in this CDR3, likely reflecting a read error. This chain connects TRBV7-2 to TRBJ2-3; D possibly corresponds to TRBD2 (6 bases). Germline-derived CDR1 and CDR2 are SGHTA and FQGNSA. V gave up 3 bases and J gave up 6 bases, with 10 bases separating them. The CDR3 runs to 13 residues. CDR3 nucleotide sequence: TGTGCCAGCAGCTTGGGAGGTTCCGATACGCAGTATTCT. Translated, it gives CASSLGGSDTQYS.

The chain is built from TRBV5-1 and TRBJ1-5; no firm D call. V was cut by 0 bases and J by 12 bases, with 13 bases left in between. The CDR3 is 13 amino acids. Germline CDR1 is SGHRS and CDR2 is YFSETQ. CDR3 residues: CASSLVWGRHQHF. CDR3 coding DNA: TGCGCCAGCAGCTTGGTCTGGGGTCGGCACCAGCATTTT.

Note on this clonotype: Being one base from a much bigger clone, this may be a read error. The CDR3 is CASSTEAGRTDTQYF. CDR3 DNA sequence: TGCGCCAGCAGCACAGAAGCGGGACGCACAGATACGCAGTATTTT. This chain joins TRBV5-1 and TRBJ2-3, with TRBD2 matching 7 bases. The length of the CDR3 is 15 residues. Germline V gene data show CDR1 as SGHRS and CDR2 as YFSETQ. V was clipped by 4 bases and J by 1 base; unmatched bases: 6.

This sequence joins TRBV5-5 and TRBJ1-6; no definite D call. Germline V gene data show CDR1 as SGHKS and CDR2 as YYEKEE (reference sequence). CDR3 length: 16 residues. V dropped 4 bases and J dropped 5 bases, with 16 bases sitting between them. The CDR3 DNA follows: TGTGCCAGCAGCCTGGCGAGGGCGGAACATAATTCACCCCTCCACTTT. This codes for CASSLARAEHNSPLHF.

In the case of this clonotype: No conserved phenylalanine or tryptophan is present at the end of the CDR3, so a read error is the likely explanation. No DNA is shown, since the ends of the CDR3 on it are uncertain; the CDR3 is the one TCRdb lists. The J gene is TRBJ1-2, the V gene TRBV9; the D call TRBD1 from the table was never checked on the DNA. In germline, CDR1 is SGDLS, CDR2 YYNGEE. The CDR3 adds up to 13 amino acids, both ends counted. The CDR3 protein is CASLQDFAGGHIL.

This clonotype appeared once. Mismatch with germline at one junction end may stem from a read error. This sequence joins TRBV7-2 and TRBJ2-7; TRBD2 aligns across 8 bases. The CDR3 is 14 residues long. Germline CDR1 reads SGHTA; CDR2 reads FQGNSA. The CDR3 is CASSVAGHLYTQYF. In nucleotides, the CDR3 is TGTGCCAGCAGCGTAGCGGGGCATCTCTACACGCAGTACTTC. The full variable domain, in which reference TRBV7-2 and TRBJ2-7 provide the parts outside the CDR3, is GAGVSQSPSNKVTEKGKDVELRCDPISGHTALYWYRQSLGQGLEFLIYFQGNSAPDKSGLPSDRFSAERTGGSVSTLTIQRTQQEDSAVYLCASSVAGHLYTQYFGPGTRLTVT.

This clonotype was observed many times. J is TRBJ2-2 and V is TRBV7-9, with D uncertain. V was cut by 4 bases and J by 1 base, with 10 bases left in between. The CDR3 length is 15 residues. Germline-derived CDR1 and CDR2 are SEHNR and FQNEAQ (reference sequence). CDR3 nucleotides: TGTGCCAGCAGCTCCCTTCTAGAGAACACCGGGGAGCTGTTTTTT. Its protein product is CASSSLLENTGELFF.

The chain recombines TRBV20-1 with TRBJ2-3, with D perhaps matching TRBD2 (6 bases). Trimming pared 6 bases from V and 7 bases from J, leaving 20 bases between. Germline lookup yields CDR1 DFQATT and CDR2 SNEGSKA (reference sequence). This CDR3 is 14 amino acids long. The CDR3 DNA reads TGCAGTGCGGGCCGTGGGGGAGGTAAGAATACGCAGTATTTT. It translates to CSAGRGGGKNTQYF.

This rearrangement joins TRBV11-2 to TRBJ2-3, with D tentatively TRBD1 (6 bases). The CDR3 totals 15 residues. The V end was cut by 4 bases, the J end by 2 bases, with 13 bases between. The germline V gene has CDR1 SGHAT and CDR2 FQNNGV. Here the CDR3 reads CASSSIHRDTDTQYF. CDR3 sequence (DNA): TGTGCCAGCAGCTCAATCCACAGGGACACAGATACGCAGTATTTT.

The V and J genes are TRBV7-6 and TRBJ2-3, with a possible D match to TRBD2 (5 bases). V was shortened by 0 bases and J by 11 bases, with 15 bases between the two germline ends. CDR3 size: 14 residues. The germline CDR1 and CDR2 sequences are SGHVS and FNYEAQ. The DNA for the CDR3 is TGTGCCAGCAGCTTAGCCCGCGGGCCAGAAGAGCAGTATTTT. It encodes CASSLARGPEEQYF.

The genes are TRBV7-3 and TRBJ2-6; possibly TRBD1 for D (5 bases). This CDR3 comprises 16 residues. From germline, CDR1 is SGHTA and CDR2 FQGTGA. The V gene lost 2 bases and the J gene lost 16 bases, with 24 bases spanning the gap. The CDR3 region is CASSLAGQPQHYGLTF. CDR3 nucleotide sequence: TGTGCCAGCAGCTTAGCAGGGCAGCCCCAGCATTATGGTCTGACTTTC.

In the case of this clonotype: Sequence at one end of the junction differs from germline and may be a read error. The chain combines TRBV7-8 with TRBJ2-7; no reliable D call. CDR3 size: 14 residues. Germline loops: CDR1 SGHVS, CDR2 FQNEAQ. This CDR3 reads CASSYAQGNYAQYF. CDR3 sequence (DNA): TGTGCCAGCAGTTACGCGCAAGGTAACTACGCGCAGTACTTC.

A note on this clonotype: Since the CDR3 does not end with the conserved phenylalanine or tryptophan, this likely comes from a read error. The V call is TRBV7-2, the J call TRBJ2-7; possibly TRBD1 for D (5 bases). The CDR3 is made up of 13 amino acids. Per germline, CDR1 SGHTA and CDR2 FQGNSA. The CDR3 sequence is CASRQGVEDVQYC. CDR3 nucleotide sequence: TGCGCCAGCAGACAAGGGGTCGAAGACGTGCAGTACTGC.